The subject of this entry is one T cell receptor (beta chain). The antigen remains undetermined. This entry belongs to a study of OX40 agonist ivuxolimab in advanced cancers. Across the study: Partial responses were achieved by three patients, of whom one had hepatocellular carcinoma and two had cutaneous melanoma.

The junction had 7 bases not matched to a gene; V was cut back by 3 bases and J by 2 bases. This CDR3 contains 16 residues. Germline V gene sequence: CDR1 SGDLS, CDR2 YYNGEE. Findings and limits, study-wide: Among some nonresponders, normalized T-cell clonal expansion was also low.

Generated by immunoSEQ multiplex PCR, the TCRdb table keeps only in-frame clones and is missing some. The table includes about 43,000 clones, roughly 90% detected once. The chain links TRBV9 to TRBJ2-7; 11 nucleotides agree with TRBD2. The sequences come from CD4+ or CD8+ T cells sorted from blood, collected in a trial of the OX40 agonist ivuxolimab. This clonotype originated in an adult with an advanced solid tumor such as melanoma, head and neck, liver or kidney cancer. CDR3 protein: CASSEGGTSGTYEQYF. CDR3 DNA sequence: TGTGCCAGCAGCGAGGGAGGGACTAGCGGAACCTACGAGCAGTACTTC.